A single sample is the source of the 2 T cell receptor beta chains below, sequenced in a study of vaccination and CD4 T cells after COVID-19. Sequenced with the Oncomine TCR Beta short-read assay was DNA taken from cultured CD4+ T cells. TCRdb passed the PCR reads through MiXCR, listing each CDR3 protein once. The sample has thousands of distinct CDR3 sequences; approximately 48% are singletons. These receptors' antigens are unknown. The treatment denotes: approximately 10-day PBMC culture with coronavirus spike peptide pools or control peptides (ViraFEST assay). Sequenced sample: CD4+ T cells from blood, cultured in vitro. The receptors here all came from a human donor who had recovered from COVID-19.

The CDR3: CASSIQRGGQPQHF. The CDR3 DNA is TGTGCCAGCAGTATCCAAAGGGGCGGGCAGCCCCAGCATTTT. The V and J genes are TRBV28 and TRBJ1-5; possibly TRBD1 for D (5 bases). Germline CDR1 MDHEN, CDR2 SYDVKM. This CDR3 has 14 amino acids. V was pared by 5 bases and J by 7 bases, with 15 bases between.

This clonotype was seen just once. The rearrangement joins TRBV30 to TRBJ2-7; D call uncertain. Germline V CDR1 and CDR2: GTSNPN, SVGIG (reference sequence). V dropped 0 bases and J dropped 3 bases, with 3 bases sitting between them. CDR3 length: 11 amino acids. CDR3 loop: CAWSVLYEQYF. The DNA of the CDR3 is TGTGCCTGGAGTGTACTCTACGAGCAGTACTTC.